This TCR beta chain was recorded in a study of healthy donors' naive CD4 and CD8 T cells. Study results and limitations: Possible naive T cell homeostatic proliferation bias remained unaddressed.

V shed 3 bases and J shed 4 bases, with 10 bases lying between them. This CDR3 spans 13 amino acids. Germline V gives CDR1 SQVTM, CDR2 ANQGSEA. In the case of this clonotype: Its specificity is not known.

Starting from about 0.45 ug of total RNA, TCR libraries were made with linear amplification. TCRdb ran MiXCR on the reads and lists one entry per CDR3 protein. The table has roughly 200,000 distinct CDR3 sequences, around 74% seen once; the top ten hold about 2.4%. CD4+CD8-CD45RO-CD45RA+ cells were naive CD4+; CD8+CD4-CD45RA+CD27bright cells were naive CD8+. This chain joins TRBV29-1 and TRBJ2-1, with no clear D. The source material was naive CD4+ and CD8+ T cells sorted from blood, pooled from several donors. The receptor was derived from a pool of human donors in good health; the sample pools cells from several healthy donors. The chain's CDR3 is CSVEDGSYNEQFF. CDR3 DNA sequence: TGCAGCGTTGAGGACGGATCGTACAATGAGCAGTTCTTC.